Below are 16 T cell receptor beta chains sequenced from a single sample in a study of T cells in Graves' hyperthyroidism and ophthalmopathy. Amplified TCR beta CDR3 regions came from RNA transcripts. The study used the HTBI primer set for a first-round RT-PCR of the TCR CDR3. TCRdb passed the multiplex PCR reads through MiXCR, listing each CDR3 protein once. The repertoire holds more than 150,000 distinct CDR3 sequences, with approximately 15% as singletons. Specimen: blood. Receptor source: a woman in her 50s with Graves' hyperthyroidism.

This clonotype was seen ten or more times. The CDR3 coding sequence is TGTGCCAGCAGGCAGGGGGGGAGCTCCTACGAGCAGTACTTC. It translates to CASRQGGSSYEQYF. This chain uses TRBV27 with TRBJ2-7, with D tentatively TRBD1 or TRBD2 (7 bases each). Trimming removed 6 bases from V and 0 bases from J, with 12 bases in between. Germline V gene lookup returns CDR1 MNHEY and CDR2 SMNVEV (reference sequence). The CDR3 consists of 14 residues.

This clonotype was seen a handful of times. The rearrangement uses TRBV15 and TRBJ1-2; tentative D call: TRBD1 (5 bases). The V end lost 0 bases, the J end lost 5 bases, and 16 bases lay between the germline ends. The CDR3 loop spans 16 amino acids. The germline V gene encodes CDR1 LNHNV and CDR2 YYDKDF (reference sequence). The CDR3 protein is CATSRDRDLRGYGYTF. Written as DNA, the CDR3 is TGTGCCACCAGCAGAGATAGAGACCTTAGGGGATATGGCTACACCTTC. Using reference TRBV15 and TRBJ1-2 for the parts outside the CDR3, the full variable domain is DAMVIQNPRYQVTQFGKPVTLSCSQTLNHNVMYWYQQKSSQAPKLLFHYYDKDFNNEADTPDNFQSRRPNTSFCFLDIRSPGLGDTAMYLCATSRDRDLRGYGYTFGSGTRLTVV.

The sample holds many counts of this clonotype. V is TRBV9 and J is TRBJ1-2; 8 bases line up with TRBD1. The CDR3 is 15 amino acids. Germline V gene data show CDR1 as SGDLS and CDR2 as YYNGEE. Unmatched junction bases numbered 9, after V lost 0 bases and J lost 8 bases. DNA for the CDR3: TGTGCCAGCAGCGTAGACTGGACCCGGACAGGGGGCTACACCTTC. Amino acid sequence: CASSVDWTRTGGYTF.

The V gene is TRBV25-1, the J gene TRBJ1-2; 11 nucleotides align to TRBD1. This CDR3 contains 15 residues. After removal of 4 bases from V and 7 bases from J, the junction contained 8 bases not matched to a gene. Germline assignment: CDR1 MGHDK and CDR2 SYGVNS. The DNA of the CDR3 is TGTGCCAGCAGTGCCATAGGACAGGGGGCAACTGGCTACACCTTC. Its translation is CASSAIGQGATGYTF.

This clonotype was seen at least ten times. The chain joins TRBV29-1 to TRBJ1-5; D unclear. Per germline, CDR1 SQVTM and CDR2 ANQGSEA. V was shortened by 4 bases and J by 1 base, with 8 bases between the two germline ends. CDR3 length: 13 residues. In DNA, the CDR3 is TGCAGCGTTGGGAGCGGAAGCAATCAGCCCCAGCATTTT. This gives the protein CSVGSGSNQPQHF.

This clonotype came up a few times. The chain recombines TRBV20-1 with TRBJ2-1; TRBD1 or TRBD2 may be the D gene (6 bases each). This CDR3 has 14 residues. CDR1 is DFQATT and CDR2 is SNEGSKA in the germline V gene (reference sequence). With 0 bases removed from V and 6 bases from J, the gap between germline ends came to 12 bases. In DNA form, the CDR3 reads TGCAGTGCTAGAGATTGGGGGGCCGTCAATGAGCAGTTCTTC. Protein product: CSARDWGAVNEQFF.

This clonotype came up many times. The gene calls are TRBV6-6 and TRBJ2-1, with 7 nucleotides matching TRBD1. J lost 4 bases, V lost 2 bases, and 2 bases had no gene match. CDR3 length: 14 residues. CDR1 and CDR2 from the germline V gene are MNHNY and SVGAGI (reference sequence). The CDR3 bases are TGTGCCAGCAGTTACGGGACAGAGTACAATGAGCAGTTCTTC. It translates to CASSYGTEYNEQFF.

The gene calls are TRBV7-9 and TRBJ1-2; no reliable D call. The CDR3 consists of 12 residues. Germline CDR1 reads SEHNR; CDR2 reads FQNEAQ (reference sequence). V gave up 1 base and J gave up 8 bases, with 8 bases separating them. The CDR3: CASSLGPGGYTF. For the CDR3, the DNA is TGTGCCAGCAGCTTAGGTCCGGGCGGCTACACCTTC.

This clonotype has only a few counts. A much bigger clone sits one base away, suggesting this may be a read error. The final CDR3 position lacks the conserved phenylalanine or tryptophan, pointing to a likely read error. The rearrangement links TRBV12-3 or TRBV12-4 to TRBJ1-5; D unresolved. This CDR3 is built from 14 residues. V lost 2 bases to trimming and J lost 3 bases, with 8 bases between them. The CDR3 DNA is TGTGCCAGCAGTTTAAGAGAGTTCAATCAGCCCCAGCATATT. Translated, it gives CASSLREFNQPQHI.

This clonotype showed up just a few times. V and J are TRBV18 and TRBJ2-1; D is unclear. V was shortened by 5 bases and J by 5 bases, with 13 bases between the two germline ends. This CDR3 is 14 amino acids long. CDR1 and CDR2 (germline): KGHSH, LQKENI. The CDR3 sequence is CASSSRTVHNEQFF. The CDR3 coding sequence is TGTGCCAGCTCATCCCGGACGGTCCACAATGAGCAGTTCTTC.

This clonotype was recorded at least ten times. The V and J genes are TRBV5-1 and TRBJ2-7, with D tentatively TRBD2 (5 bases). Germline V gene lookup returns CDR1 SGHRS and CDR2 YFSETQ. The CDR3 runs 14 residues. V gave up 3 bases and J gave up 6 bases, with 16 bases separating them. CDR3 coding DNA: TGCGCCAGCAGCTCCGGGAATATTGCCGGCGAGCAGTACTTC. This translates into CASSSGNIAGEQYF. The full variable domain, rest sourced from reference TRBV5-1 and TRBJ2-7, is KAGVTQTPRYLIKTRGQQVTLSCSPISGHRSVSWYQQTPGQGLQFLFEYFSETQRNKGNFPGRFSGRQFSNSRSEMNVSTLELGDSALYLCASSSGNIAGEQYFGPGTRLTVT.

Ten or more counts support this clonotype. CDR3 region: CASSEQMGTNEKLFF. DNA for the CDR3: TGTGCCAGCAGTGAACAGATGGGGACTAATGAAAAACTGTTTTTT. The chain carries TRBV2 and TRBJ1-4, with D hard to call. V was clipped by 2 bases and J by 2 bases, with 9 bases between them. This CDR3 is built from 15 residues. Germline V gene sequence: CDR1 SNHLY, CDR2 FYNNEI.

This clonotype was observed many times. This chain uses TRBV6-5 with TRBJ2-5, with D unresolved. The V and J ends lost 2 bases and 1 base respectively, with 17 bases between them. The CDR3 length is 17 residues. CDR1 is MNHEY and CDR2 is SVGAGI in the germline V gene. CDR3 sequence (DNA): TGTGCCAGCAGTTACCCTAGGTCACTACAGAGCCAAGAGACCCAGTACTTC. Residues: CASSYPRSLQSQETQYF.

CDR3 sequence: CASSKERGNQPQHF. Written as DNA, the CDR3 is TGTGCCAGCAGTAAAGAACGGGGCAATCAGCCCCAGCATTTT. The chain joins TRBV6-2 or TRBV6-3 to TRBJ1-5; D is unresolved. The CDR3 has 14 residues. V was shortened by 5 bases and J by 2 bases, with 10 bases between the two germline ends. Germline V gene lookup returns CDR1 MNHEY and CDR2 SVGEGT.

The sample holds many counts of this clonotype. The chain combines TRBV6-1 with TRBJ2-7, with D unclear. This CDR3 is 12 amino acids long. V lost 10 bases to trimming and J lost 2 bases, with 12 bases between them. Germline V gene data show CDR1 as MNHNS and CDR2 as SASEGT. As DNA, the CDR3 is TGTGCCACCTCCCCCGGACCCTACGAGCAGTACTTC. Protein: CATSPGPYEQYF.

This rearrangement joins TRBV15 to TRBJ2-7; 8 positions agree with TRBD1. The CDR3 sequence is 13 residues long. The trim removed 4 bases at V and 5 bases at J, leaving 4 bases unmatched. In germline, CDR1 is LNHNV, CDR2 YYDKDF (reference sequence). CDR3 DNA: TGTGCCACCAGCACCGGACAGGGCGACGAGCAGTACTTC. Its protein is CATSTGQGDEQYF.